This T cell receptor (beta chain) was found in a study of control samples from healthy donors and cancer patients. V lost 3 bases and J lost 9, with 18 bases in between. CDR3 length: 15 amino acids. In germline, CDR1 is LGHNA, CDR2 YNFKEQ. The count of this clone is one. Measured with immunoSEQ multiplex PCR; TCRdb has only the in-frame clones, and not every one. The sample yields around 250,000 clones, almost 85% seen once. The material sequenced was PBMCs. The receptor was isolated from a woman in her sixties with lung cancer. This chain links TRBV4-2 with TRBJ2-1, with D possibly being TRBD1 (6 bases). CDR3: CASSQFFRDNLEQFF. The CDR3 nucleotides read TGTGCCAGCAGCCAGTTTTTCCGGGACAACCTTGAGCAGTTCTTC.